Listed below are T cell receptor beta chains from one sample, sequenced in a study of blood T cell repertoires in COVID-19. Assay: immunoSEQ multiplex PCR; the TCRdb copy retains only in-frame clones and omits some. The sample includes about 250,000 clones, around four fifths of them seen just once. The specimen sequenced was PBMCs or T cells enriched from blood (not recorded which). These receptor sequences come from a woman in her thirties or forties who had been exposed to COVID-19. CDR3s include the opening cysteine and the closing phenylalanine or tryptophan. D genes are given only for firm matches. Some rows have no size entry. The others give once, few or many, or a class for an expanded clone.

d_call clone_size j_call v_call cdr3_aa cdr3_nt
NA NA TRBJ1-6 TRBV6-5 CASQKGNSPLHF TGTGCTAGCCAGAAGGGGAATTCACCCCTCCACTTT
NA NA TRBJ1-2 TRBV28 CASSSSSGSGSGYTF TGTGCCAGCAGCTCATCCAGTGGATCAGGGTCTGGCTACACCTTC
NA NA TRBJ1-1 TRBV3-1/TRBV3-2 CASSPEVGNTEAFF TGTGCCAGCAGCCCCGAGGTAGGGAACACTGAAGCTTTCTTT
TRBD1 NA TRBJ2-5 TRBV27 CASSSYWSGQGAETQYF TGTGCCAGCAGTTCATATTGGTCAGGACAGGGGGCAGAGACCCAGTACTTC
TRBD1 NA TRBJ1-2 TRBV10-3 CAISIGQADYGYTF TGTGCCATCAGTATCGGACAGGCTGATTATGGCTACACCTTC
TRBD1 few TRBJ1-2 TRBV27 CASRKLGQGIYTF TGTGCCAGCAGGAAGCTCGGACAGGGGATCTACACCTTC
NA NA TRBJ1-3 TRBV7-9 CASSFGQTSSGNTIYF TGTGCCAGCAGCTTCGGACAGACCAGCTCTGGAAACACCATATATTTT
NA NA TRBJ2-5 TRBV7-3 CASSLGSQETQYF TGTGCCAGCAGCTTAGGCTCCCAAGAGACCCAGTACTTC
TRBD2 NA TRBJ2-1 TRBV7-9 CASSSRVAGNNEQFF TGTGCCAGCAGCTCCCGCGTAGCGGGAAACAATGAGCAGTTCTTC
NA NA TRBJ1-1 TRBV5-3 CARSFNLNTEAFF TGTGCCAGAAGCTTCAACTTGAACACTGAAGCTTTCTTT
NA NA TRBJ2-2 TRBV29-1 CSVVAGYPGELFF TGCAGCGTTGTCGCGGGGTACCCCGGGGAGCTGTTTTTT
TRBD2 NA TRBJ2-3 TRBV3-1/TRBV3-2 CASSRRPQAGGSDTQYF TGTGCCAGCAGCCGTCGCCCCCAAGCGGGGGGGTCAGATACGCAGTATTTT
NA NA TRBJ1-6 TRBV27 CATLTPGSPLHF TGTGCCACCCTAACTCCGGGTTCACCCCTCCACTTT
NA few TRBJ1-5 TRBV4-2 CASSQERGRGQPQHF TGTGCCAGCAGCCAAGAACGGGGGAGAGGTCAGCCCCAGCATTTT
TRBD2 NA TRBJ2-7 TRBV7-3 CASSRQAGGTYEQYF TGTGCCAGCAGCAGGCAAGCGGGGGGCACCTACGAGCAGTACTTC
TRBD2 NA TRBJ2-3 TRBV2 CASSGSGGITDTQYF TGTGCCAGCAGTGGTAGCGGGGGGATCACAGATACGCAGTATTTT
NA NA TRBJ2-2 TRBV2 CASSVTGSSGELFF TGTGCCAGCAGTGTAACAGGGTCGTCCGGGGAGCTGTTTTTT
TRBD2 NA TRBJ2-3 TRBV4-2 CASSQDWARTSGGTDTQYF TGTGCCAGCAGCCAAGATTGGGCTAGGACTAGCGGGGGCACAGATACGCAGTATTTT
TRBD2 few TRBJ2-5 TRBV7-7 CASSPGLAGVEETQYF TGTGCCAGCAGCCCGGGACTAGCGGGGGTTGAAGAGACCCAGTACTTC
TRBD1 NA TRBJ1-1 TRBV6-5 CASRDPQGGNTEAFF TGTGCCAGCAGAGATCCACAGGGGGGGAACACTGAAGCTTTCTTT
TRBD1 NA TRBJ1-1 TRBV6-2/TRBV6-3 CASSYSGTGATEAFF TGTGCCAGCAGTTACTCTGGGACAGGGGCCACTGAAGCTTTCTTT
TRBD1 NA TRBJ2-7 TRBV11-2 CASSLGTVSYEQYF TGTGCCAGCAGCCTGGGGACAGTATCCTACGAGCAGTACTTC
NA NA TRBJ2-1 TRBV12-3/TRBV12-4 CASSLFRYNEQFF TGTGCCAGCAGTTTATTCAGGTACAATGAGCAGTTCTTC
TRBD1 NA TRBJ1-2 TRBV4-3 CASSQVRGGTGGGYTF TGCGCCAGCAGCCAAGTGAGGGGCGGGACAGGGGGTGGCTACACCTTC
NA NA TRBJ1-2 TRBV6-5 CASTHGGSYGYTF TGTGCCAGCACCCACGGCGGCAGCTATGGCTACACCTTC
TRBD2 NA TRBJ2-2 TRBV10-3 CAISERQRGGANTGELFF TGTGCCATCAGTGAGAGGCAGCGGGGGGGCGCGAACACCGGGGAGCTGTTTTTT
NA NA TRBJ2-2 TRBV3-1/TRBV3-2 CASSQDSGETNTGELFF TGTGCCAGCAGCCAAGACTCCGGGGAAACCAACACCGGGGAGCTGTTTTTT
NA NA TRBJ1-1 TRBV19 CASTTGSGNTEAFF TGTGCCAGTACCACCGGGAGCGGTAACACTGAAGCTTTCTTT
NA few TRBJ1-2 TRBV10-3 CAISPGDFPLRDYGYTF TGTGCCATCAGTCCTGGGGACTTCCCCCTTAGAGACTATGGCTACACCTTC
NA NA TRBJ1-5 TRBV3-1/TRBV3-2 CASSIRGNQPQHF TGTGCCAGCAGCATACGAGGGAATCAGCCCCAGCATTTT
NA NA TRBJ1-4 TRBV7-9 CASSRTESPAEKLFF TGTGCCAGCAGCAGGACAGAGTCCCCGGCGGAAAAACTGTTTTTT
NA NA TRBJ2-5 TRBV6-5 CASSYSPGVGETQYF TGTGCCAGCAGTTACTCCCCCGGGGTCGGGGAGACCCAGTACTTC
NA NA TRBJ1-2 TRBV7-2 CASSLGLSGYGYTF TGTGCCAGCAGCTTAGGCCTTTCCGGCTATGGCTACACCTTC
NA NA TRBJ1-5 TRBV4-1 CASSQIGRDQPQHF TGCGCCAGCAGCCAGATCGGTCGGGATCAGCCCCAGCATTTT
TRBD1 NA TRBJ1-1 TRBV5-1 CASSSYTGGQSTEAFF TGCGCCAGCAGCTCTTATACAGGGGGGCAGAGCACTGAAGCTTTCTTT
NA NA TRBJ1-4 TRBV7-8 CASSLRRGAFEKLFF TGTGCCAGCAGCTTAAGACGGGGGGCCTTTGAAAAACTGTTTTTT
TRBD1 NA TRBJ2-5 TRBV5-1 CASSWVTGGASGETQYF TGCGCCAGCAGCTGGGTCACAGGGGGCGCATCAGGAGAGACCCAGTACTTC
TRBD1 NA TRBJ1-4 TRBV28 CASSSGTGVEKLFF TGTGCCAGCAGCTCCGGGACAGGGGTCGAAAAACTGTTTTTT
TRBD2 NA TRBJ2-5 TRBV7-2 CASSRLGVTSGQETQYF TGTGCCAGCAGCCGCTTGGGGGTGACTAGCGGGCAAGAGACCCAGTACTTC
NA once TRBJ1-2 TRBV7-9 CATIKAGVWNGYTF TGTGCCACTATTAAAGCGGGGGTTTGGAATGGCTACACCTTC
TRBD1 NA TRBJ2-7 TRBV4-1 CASSQVWTGSYEQYF TGCGCCAGCAGCCAAGTTTGGACAGGCTCCTACGAGCAGTACTTC
NA NA TRBJ1-5 TRBV19 CASTPRPWAGLPSSNQPQHF TGTGCCAGTACCCCACGACCTTGGGCAGGTCTACCGTCTAGCAATCAGCCCCAGCATTTT
NA NA TRBJ2-7 TRBV27 CASSPRGGYEQYF TGTGCCAGCAGTCCCAGGGGCGGGTACGAGCAGTACTTC
TRBD2 NA TRBJ2-1 TRBV4-3 CASSQSILLSGGNEQFF TGCGCCAGCAGCCAATCCATCCTTCTCAGCGGGGGCAATGAGCAGTTCTTC
NA NA TRBJ1-1 TRBV2 CASSDQFYMNTEAFF TGTGCCAGCAGTGACCAGTTTTATATGAACACTGAAGCTTTCTTT
NA NA TRBJ1-4 TRBV2 CASTRLPGEKLFF TGTGCCAGCACGAGGCTCCCTGGTGAAAAACTGTTTTTT
TRBD2 NA TRBJ2-7 TRBV3-1/TRBV3-2 CASSQDLGTSLEQYF TGTGCCAGCAGCCAAGATCTAGGGACTAGTCTCGAGCAGTACTTC